One and the same sample provided the 7 T cell receptor beta chains below, sequenced in a study of T cell repertoires and Cas9 in healthy adults. Data came from immunoSEQ multiplex PCR; TCRdb stores just in-frame clones and leaves some out. Of fewer than 25,000 clones in the sample, around 90% were seen once. Material: CD4+ effector T cells (CD127+, CD25-, CD137-, CD154-) from PBMCs; culture status not recorded. The receptors here all came from a human donor in good health.

The rearrangement uses TRBV9 and TRBJ2-5, with a possible D match to TRBD1 (7 bases). Trimming cost V 4 bases and J 3 bases, with 16 bases left between them. The CDR3 runs 15 residues. CDR1 and CDR2 from the germline V gene are SGDLS and YYNGEE. In nucleotides, the CDR3 is TGTGCCAGCAGCTCAGGGGGGCGGAAGGAAGAGACCCAGTACTTC. Translating it yields CASSSGGRKEETQYF.

This clone was detected a few times. The V call is TRBV6-5, the J call TRBJ2-5; 9 bases match TRBD1. CDR3 length: 15 residues. From germline, CDR1 is MNHEY and CDR2 SVGAGI. V trimming: 6 bases; J trimming: 4 bases; junction bases outside the gene matches: 9. The CDR3 sequence is CASRSPGTGRETQYF. CDR3 coding DNA: TGTGCCAGCAGATCGCCCGGGACAGGGCGAGAGACCCAGTACTTC.

This chain links TRBV11-2 with TRBJ1-2; D might be TRBD1 (5 bases). The CDR3 totals 14 residues. The V gene's germline CDR1 is SGHAT and CDR2 FQNNGV. V was cut by 1 base and J by 5 bases, with 11 bases left in between. In DNA, the CDR3 is TGTGCCAGCAGCTTAGTGGAGCAGGGATATGGCTACACCTTC. This gives the protein CASSLVEQGYGYTF.

As DNA, the CDR3 is TGTGCCAGCAGCTTGGGGCAGGGGATCATGAACACTGAAGCTTTCTTT. It codes for CASSLGQGIMNTEAFF. The J gene is TRBJ1-1, the V gene TRBV5-6; the D gene is possibly TRBD1 (6 bases). This CDR3 region has 16 residues. Germline values: CDR1 SGHDT, CDR2 YYEEEE. Between the trimmed V and J ends, which lost 0 bases and 0 bases, there was a span of 12 bases.

This chain links TRBV28 with TRBJ2-6; D remains ambiguous. The germline V gene encodes CDR1 MDHEN and CDR2 SYDVKM. V lost 3 bases and J lost 2, with 8 bases in between. The CDR3 loop spans 15 amino acids. This CDR3 reads CASSFTGAGANVLTF. CDR3 nucleotide sequence: TGTGCCAGCAGTTTTACTGGGGCTGGGGCCAACGTCCTGACTTTC.

The chain combines TRBV5-6 with TRBJ1-1; D is undetermined. This CDR3 region has 14 residues. Between the trimmed V and J ends, which lost 4 bases and 0 bases, there was a span of 10 bases. Germline V lookup: CDR1 SGHDT, CDR2 YYEEEE. Written as DNA, the CDR3 is TGTGCCAGCAGCCCGACCCGTCTGAACACTGAAGCTTTCTTT. Amino acid sequence: CASSPTRLNTEAFF. The full variable domain, with the rest looked up from reference TRBV5-6 and TRBJ1-1, is DAGVTQSPTHLIKTRGQQVTLRCSPKSGHDTVSWYQQALGQGPQFIFQYYEEEERQRGNFPDRFSGHQFPNYSSELNVNALLLGDSALYLCASSPTRLNTEAFFGQGTRLTVV.

The gene calls are TRBV5-1 and TRBJ2-1; 8 bases agree with TRBD2. V lost 4 bases, J lost 8 bases, and 14 bases stayed unmatched. CDR1 is SGHRS and CDR2 is YFSETQ in the germline V gene. This CDR3 comprises 16 residues. The CDR3 loop reads CASSRGLAGSIHEQFF. The CDR3 DNA sequence: TGCGCCAGCAGCCGGGGATTAGCGGGGTCCATCCATGAGCAGTTCTTC.